The next 14 T cell receptor beta chains were all read from a single sample in a study of CD8 T cells in ankylosing spondylitis. Findings of the study overall: Characteristic, it appeared, of ankylosing spondylitis blood was a TCR beta motif of roughly eight highly homologous variants.

Their antigens are not known. One entry per CDR3 protein results from TCRdb running MiXCR on the 5' RACE reads. The sample records about 460,000 distinct CDR3 sequences, approximately 5% being singletons. Sequences were obtained from blood, either unsorted or a sorted T cell fraction (not recorded which). The receptors were sampled from a male donor with ankylosing spondylitis.

Worth noting for this clonotype: A much larger clone sits a single nucleotide away, making a read error possible. The V gene is TRBV20-1, the J gene TRBJ1-2, with unresolved D. Germline CDR1 reads DFQATT; CDR2 reads SNEGSKA (reference sequence). The CDR3 has 13 amino acids. This CDR3 is CSARLLGNYGYIF. The CDR3 DNA reads as TGCAGTGCTAGATTGCTGGGGAACTATGGCTACATCTTC.

The rearrangement links TRBV5-5 to TRBJ2-3; possibly TRBD2 for D (5 bases). V lost 4 bases, J lost 10 bases, and 19 bases lay in between. This CDR3 has 14 residues. Per germline, CDR1 SGHKS and CDR2 YYEKEE (reference sequence). The CDR3 loop is CASSPGLVRDAQYF. CDR3 coding DNA: TGTGCCAGCAGCCCCGGGCTCGTCCGGGATGCGCAGTATTTT.

This clonotype was seen repeatedly, ten times or more. The chain recombines TRBV12-3 or TRBV12-4 with TRBJ1-1; 9 nucleotides agree with TRBD1. The J segment lost 4 bases and the V segment lost 5 bases, leaving 8 bases of the junction unmatched. This CDR3 spans 15 amino acids. CDR3 nucleotides: TGTGCCAGCAGTCGTTCGACAGGGGGGGGCACTGAAGCTTTCTTT. Residues: CASSRSTGGGTEAFF.

This clonotype was found many times. The chain uses TRBV27 and TRBJ1-2, with D hard to call. The CDR3 has 15 amino acids. Trimming removed 3 bases from V and 2 bases from J, with 13 bases in between. CDR1 and CDR2 from the germline V gene are MNHEY and SMNVEV (reference sequence). This CDR3 reads CASSFSDSVNYGYTF. CDR3 sequence (DNA): TGTGCCAGCAGTTTTTCGGATTCCGTGAACTATGGCTACACCTTC.

Concerning this clonotype itself: A junction boundary mismatches the germline segment, possibly from a read error. V gene TRBV7-9 combines with J gene TRBJ2-5; no definite D call. Germline CDR1 SEHNR, CDR2 FQNEAQ (reference sequence). This CDR3 is built from 12 residues. The CDR3 is CASSFSQETQHF. CDR3 DNA: TGTGCCAGCAGCTTCAGCCAAGAGACCCAGCACTTC. The complete variable domain, with remaining parts taken from reference TRBV7-9 and TRBJ2-5, reads DTGVSQNPRHKITKRGQNVTFRCDPISEHNRLYWYRQTLGQGPEFLTYFQNEAQLEKSRLLSDRFSAERPKGSFSTLEIQRTEQGDSAMYLCASSFSQETQHFGPGTRLLVL.

This clonotype was recorded a few times. This chain connects TRBV5-1 to TRBJ2-5; unclear D gene. CDR3 length: 12 residues. The ends were cut back, 2 bases at V and 3 bases at J, with 5 bases in the middle. Germline V gene lookup returns CDR1 SGHRS and CDR2 YFSETQ. CDR3 in amino acids: CASSLIEETQYF. The CDR3 nucleotides read TGCGCCAGCAGCTTAATCGAAGAGACCCAGTACTTC.

This clonotype was observed at least ten times. As DNA, the CDR3 is TGTGCCAGCAGTGAATATTTCTCAACTAATGAAAAACTGTTTTTT. Translating it yields CASSEYFSTNEKLFF. The chain links TRBV25-1 to TRBJ1-4; the D is unclear. This CDR3 region has 15 residues. The germline CDR1 and CDR2 sequences are MGHDK and SYGVNS. With 0 bases removed from V and 0 bases from J, the gap between germline ends came to 5 bases.

This clonotype was picked up a small number of times. This chain links TRBV10-3 with TRBJ2-1, with D tentatively TRBD2 (5 bases). The CDR3 spans 14 residues. The germline gives CDR1 ENHRY, CDR2 SYGVKD. The germline V and J ends were trimmed by 2 bases and 7 bases, with 12 bases remaining between them. This CDR3 reads CAISEGGSANEQFF. The CDR3 DNA is TGTGCCATCAGTGAGGGTGGTAGCGCGAATGAGCAGTTCTTC.

This clonotype was counted many times. This chain connects TRBV4-3 to TRBJ2-3, with TRBD2 as a possible D gene (5 bases). Germline V gives CDR1 LGHNA, CDR2 YSLEER. Deletions cut 7 bases from V and 2 bases from J, with 10 bases between. The CDR3 is 13 amino acids. The CDR3: CASKRADTDTQYF. For the CDR3, the DNA is TGCGCCAGCAAGAGAGCGGACACAGATACGCAGTATTTT.

This clonotype has at least ten counts. The chain employs TRBV11-2 and TRBJ1-1, with D hard to call. The CDR3 totals 14 residues. Germline V gene sequence: CDR1 SGHAT, CDR2 FQNNGV. With 4 bases removed from V and 6 bases from J, the gap between germline ends came to 15 bases. This CDR3 is CASSYRRTGAEAFF. CDR3 coding DNA: TGTGCCAGCAGCTACCGACGGACTGGCGCTGAAGCTTTCTTT.

Comments on this clonotype: Just one base apart from a much larger clone, this may be a read error. This sequence joins TRBV12-3 or TRBV12-4 and TRBJ2-1; 9 nucleotides line up with TRBD1. The CDR3 loop spans 16 amino acids. This CDR3 reads CSSSLQGAVVYNEQFF. The CDR3 DNA reads as TGTTCCAGCAGTTTACAGGGGGCGGTCGTTTACAATGAGCAGTTCTTC.

This clonotype has ten or more counts. The rearrangement joins TRBV18 to TRBJ2-7; D is unresolved. V was shortened by 4 bases and J by 5 bases, with 6 bases between the two germline ends. Germline CDR1 and CDR2: KGHSH and LQKENI. CDR3 size: 11 residues. In nucleotides, the CDR3 is TGTGCCAGCTCACTCCTAGACGAGCAGTACTTC. It is translated as CASSLLDEQYF.

The table lists this clonotype with a few counts. V is TRBV5-6 and J is TRBJ2-7; TRBD1 is a possible D gene (6 bases). Germline lookup yields CDR1 SGHDT and CDR2 YYEEEE. CDR3 length: 14 amino acids. Trimming took off 2 bases at V and 3 bases at J, with 12 bases between the two ends. CDR3 DNA sequence: TGTGCCAGCAGCTTCTCCGGGACAATCTACGAGCAGTACTTC. Translated: CASSFSGTIYEQYF.

This clonotype came up many times. The J gene is TRBJ1-5, the V gene TRBV20-1, with TRBD1 matching over 10 bases. V lost 5 bases, J lost 5 bases, and 6 bases stayed unmatched. The CDR3 consists of 14 residues. Looked up from germline, CDR1 is DFQATT and CDR2 is SNEGSKA (reference sequence). CDR3: CSAGGTGVYQPQHF. The CDR3 nucleotides read TGCAGTGCTGGCGGGACAGGGGTTTATCAGCCCCAGCATTTT.